The 24 T cell receptor beta chains below were found in one sample sequenced in a study of HIV-infected patients and healthy controls. TCRdb independently ran MiXCR on the 5' RACE reads; one entry per CDR3 protein. Of roughly 18,000 distinct CDR3 sequences listed, less than 20% are singletons. The sample comprised CD8+ T cells from blood. Receptor source: a human donor in good health.

This rearrangement joins TRBV24-1 to TRBJ1-1; 8 bases align to TRBD1. The CDR3 runs to 13 residues. V dropped 6 bases and J dropped 7; count of bases not matched to a gene: 6. CDR1 is KGHDR and CDR2 is SFDVKD in the germline V gene. The CDR3 DNA reads as TGTGCCACCAGTCAGGGGGCGTTAAATGAAGCTTTCTTT. Its translation is CATSQGALNEAFF.

This clonotype was observed a few times. This chain uses TRBV5-4 with TRBJ2-3, with unresolved D. Trimming pared 2 bases from V and 4 bases from J, leaving 5 bases between. This CDR3 comprises 12 residues. The germline V gene encodes CDR1 SGHNT and CDR2 YYREEE (reference sequence). The CDR3 DNA reads as TGTGCCAGCAGCTTAGTCCCAGATACGCAGTATTTT. This codes for CASSLVPDTQYF.

This clonotype was seen a handful of times. Here the CDR3 reads CASSGGAADTQYF. DNA of the CDR3: TGTGCCAGCTCGGGGGGGGCGGCGGATACGCAGTATTTT. The V call is TRBV19, the J call TRBJ2-3, with 8 bases that match TRBD2. The germline V gene has CDR1 LNHDA and CDR2 SQIVND (reference sequence). This CDR3 is built from 13 residues. V lost 9 bases, J lost 6 bases, and 8 bases stayed unmatched.

The chain is built from TRBV3-1 and TRBJ1-2, with D perhaps TRBD1 (5 bases). Germline V CDR1 and CDR2: LGHDT, YNNKEL (reference sequence). The CDR3 totals 15 residues. Trimming shortened V by 4 bases and J by 2 bases, and 14 bases separated the two germline ends. CDR3 sequence: CASSLGPQKNYGYTF. The CDR3 DNA reads as TGTGCCAGCAGCCTGGGGCCGCAGAAAAACTATGGCTACACCTTC.

This clonotype rates as medium-sized (0.01 to 0.1%). The genes are TRBV6-2 or TRBV6-3 and TRBJ2-6; the D is unclear. V lost 7 bases, J lost 0 bases, and 13 bases lay in between. CDR1 is MNHEY, CDR2 SVGEGT, per germline. This CDR3 has 16 residues. CDR3 DNA sequence: TGTGCCAGCAACAACCTCGAGGACTCTGGGGCCAACGTCCTGACTTTC. It specifies CASNNLEDSGANVLTF.

This clonotype was detected ten times or more. This chain links TRBV4-3 with TRBJ1-2; 7 bases are a match to TRBD1. The germline V gene has CDR1 LGHNA and CDR2 YSLEER. The J segment lost 4 bases and the V segment lost 1 base, leaving 6 bases of the junction unmatched. There are 15 residues in the CDR3. Here the CDR3 reads CASSQGQGATYGYTF. The CDR3 coding sequence is TGCGCCAGCAGCCAAGGACAGGGAGCAACCTATGGCTACACCTTC.

This clonotype was found a few times. J is TRBJ2-4 and V is TRBV20-1; maybe TRBD2 (6 bases). V was shortened by 2 bases and J by 6 bases, with 14 bases between the two germline ends. The CDR3 totals 14 residues. From germline, CDR1 is DFQATT and CDR2 SNEGSKA (reference sequence). CDR3 DNA: TGCAGTGCTAGAAACCCTAGCGCGGGAAACATTCAGTACTTC. This translates into CSARNPSAGNIQYF.

This clonotype was detected many times. J is TRBJ1-1 and V is TRBV7-3, with D maybe TRBD1 (5 bases). Germline CDR1 is SGHTA and CDR2 is FQGTGA. The CDR3 is made up of 13 amino acids. V shed 5 bases and J shed 4 bases, with 11 bases lying between them. CDR3 residues: CASSPSGSTEAFF. CDR3 in DNA: TGTGCCAGCAGCCCATCAGGGAGCACTGAAGCTTTCTTT.

The table lists this clonotype with a few counts. CDR3 in DNA: TGTGCCAGCACGGGGTATGGCTACACCTTC. Translating gives CASTGYGYTF. This chain uses TRBV9 with TRBJ1-2, with D unresolved. The CDR3 totals 10 residues. The germline CDR1 and CDR2 sequences are SGDLS and YYNGEE. Trimming stripped 6 bases from V and 5 bases from J, with 5 bases between.

This chain connects TRBV6-5 to TRBJ2-3; TRBD2 matches at 12 bases. J gave up 3 bases and V 6 bases, and 4 bases lay outside the gene matches. Per the germline V gene, CDR1 is MNHEY and CDR2 is SVGAGI. This CDR3 has 15 amino acids. The CDR3 loop reads CASSNGLAGTDTQYF. The CDR3 DNA reads as TGTGCCAGCAGCAACGGACTAGCGGGAACAGATACGCAGTATTTT.

This clonotype has only a few counts. J is TRBJ2-7 and V is TRBV12-3 or TRBV12-4, with TRBD2 matching 7 bases. CDR3 size: 13 residues. Trimming cost V 5 bases and J 2 bases; bases outside gene matches: 3. This chain's CDR3 is CASSQGGTYEQYF. The CDR3 nucleotides read TGTGCCAGCAGTCAGGGAGGGACCTACGAGCAGTACTTC.

This chain joins TRBV6-2 or TRBV6-3 and TRBJ2-2; a weak D match, TRBD2 (5 bases). V shed 4 bases and J shed 3 bases, with 12 bases lying between them. Germline CDR1 MNHEY, CDR2 SVGEGT. The CDR3 sequence is 15 residues long. The CDR3, as DNA: TGTGCCAGCAGTTCAGGCGGGTCGGACACCGGGGAGCTGTTTTTT. This gives the protein CASSSGGSDTGELFF.

This clonotype was detected ten times or more. This chain joins TRBV14 and TRBJ2-1; D gene ambiguous. The CDR3 is 14 residues long. Germline CDR1 and CDR2: SGHDN and FVKESK. Trimming cost V 6 bases and J 0 bases, with 9 bases left between them. The CDR3 DNA follows: TGTGCCAGCAGGGCGTATAGCTCCTACAATGAGCAGTTCTTC. Amino acid sequence: CASRAYSSYNEQFF. Full variable domain (remainder filled in from reference TRBV14 and TRBJ2-1): EAGVTQFPSHSVIEKGQTVTLRCDPISGHDNLYWYRRVMGKEIKFLLHFVKESKQDESGMPNNRFLAERTGGTYSTLKVQPAELEDSGVYFCASRAYSSYNEQFFGPGTRLTVL.

This clonotype was picked up many times. V gene TRBV12-3 or TRBV12-4 combines with J gene TRBJ2-5, with 7 nucleotides matching TRBD1. V was clipped by 3 bases and J by 4 bases; unmatched bases: 5. This CDR3 has 14 amino acids. This CDR3 is CASSFDRATETQYF. For the CDR3, the DNA is TGTGCCAGCAGTTTTGACAGGGCTACAGAGACCCAGTACTTC.

This clonotype was observed at least ten times. This chain connects TRBV20-1 to TRBJ2-7; D unclear. Trimming stripped 5 bases from V and 0 bases from J, with 14 bases between. CDR3 size: 14 residues. In germline, CDR1 is DFQATT, CDR2 SNEGSKA (reference sequence). The CDR3 DNA sequence: TGCAGTGCTGTACCACAAGGGTTCTCCTACGAGCAGTACTTC. It specifies CSAVPQGFSYEQYF.

This clonotype appeared many times. This chain links TRBV28 with TRBJ2-4; D gene uncertain. V lost 10 bases and J lost 0, with 10 bases in between. The CDR3 length is 13 residues. The germline V gene encodes CDR1 MDHEN and CDR2 SYDVKM. This CDR3 is CATESVAKNIQYF. Written as DNA, the CDR3 is TGTGCCACCGAGTCTGTAGCCAAAAACATTCAGTACTTC.

The chain has TRBV5-5 and TRBJ2-7; TRBD1 matches 8 bases. Germline V gene lookup returns CDR1 SGHKS and CDR2 YYEKEE (reference sequence). This CDR3 spans 15 amino acids. The ends lost 0 bases at V and 3 bases at J; junction bases unmatched: 5. The CDR3 bases are TGTGCCAGCAGCTTGGGTGGACAGGGCATCTACGAGCAGTACTTC. It is translated as CASSLGGQGIYEQYF.

The chain is built from TRBV10-3 and TRBJ2-3; TRBD2 matches 9 bases. J gave up 1 base and V 10 bases, and 12 bases lay outside the gene matches. The CDR3 loop spans 16 amino acids. Looked up from germline, CDR1 is ENHRY and CDR2 is SYGVKD. Here the CDR3 reads CASGGVAGDGTDTQYF. The CDR3 nucleotides read TGTGCCAGCGGCGGGGTAGCGGGGGATGGCACAGATACGCAGTATTTT.

The rearrangement joins TRBV19 to TRBJ1-1; the match to TRBD1 covers 8 bases. V was pared by 8 bases and J by 5 bases, with 13 bases of the junction left unmatched. CDR1 is LNHDA and CDR2 is SQIVND in the germline V gene (reference sequence). This CDR3 is 15 amino acids long. This CDR3 is CASLPGQGRQTEAFF. In DNA form, the CDR3 reads TGTGCCAGTCTTCCAGGACAGGGACGACAAACTGAAGCTTTCTTT.

The V gene is TRBV5-6, the J gene TRBJ2-7; the D is unclear. The V end lost 4 bases, the J end lost 0 bases, and 14 bases lay between the germline ends. Germline V gene sequence: CDR1 SGHDT, CDR2 YYEEEE. The CDR3 has 15 residues. The DNA for the CDR3 is TGTGCCAGCAGCGGCCCGGGCGTCAGCTCCTACGAGCAGTACTTC. Translation: CASSGPGVSSYEQYF.

This chain joins TRBV19 and TRBJ1-5, with D unclear. Trimming removed 0 bases at V and 4 bases at J, with 4 bases between. This CDR3 spans 13 amino acids. CDR1 LNHDA and CDR2 SQIVND come from the germline V gene (reference sequence). The CDR3 loop is CASSIDENQPQHF. CDR3 coding DNA: TGTGCCAGTAGTATAGATGAGAATCAGCCCCAGCATTTT.

The table lists this clonotype with many counts. The chain combines TRBV15 with TRBJ2-1; no clear D. CDR3 size: 15 residues. The germline V gene has CDR1 LNHNV and CDR2 YYDKDF (reference sequence). V shed 2 bases and J shed 4 bases, with 12 bases lying between them. In nucleotides, the CDR3 is TGTGCCACCAGCAGAACCGACGGTACTTACAATGAGCAGTTCTTC. Translated: CATSRTDGTYNEQFF. Looking up the rest from reference TRBV15 and TRBJ2-1 gives the full variable domain: DAMVIQNPRYQVTQFGKPVTLSCSQTLNHNVMYWYQQKSSQAPKLLFHYYDKDFNNEADTPDNFQSRRPNTSFCFLDIRSPGLGDTAMYLCATSRTDGTYNEQFFGPGTRLTVL.

There are many counts of this clonotype. This sequence joins TRBV4-3 and TRBJ2-3, with D unresolved. V shed 1 base and J shed 0 bases, with 8 bases lying between them. The CDR3 sequence is 15 residues long. Germline lookup yields CDR1 LGHNA and CDR2 YSLEER. CDR3 DNA sequence: TGCGCCAGCAGCCAAGTCGGTCCTAGCACAGATACGCAGTATTTT. Its translation: CASSQVGPSTDTQYF.

On this clonotype: A read error is likely, as this CDR3 ends without the conserved phenylalanine or tryptophan. The V call is TRBV24-1, the J call TRBJ2-3; D possibly corresponds to TRBD2 (7 bases). Germline assignment: CDR1 KGHDR and CDR2 SFDVKD. The CDR3 has 19 amino acids. V lost 3 bases to trimming and J lost 5 bases, with 26 bases between them. CDR3 nucleotide sequence: TGTGCCACCAGTGATCGACCCGTTGGGGGGGGCCCCCCCGGAGATACGCAGTATTAT. Its translation is CATSDRPVGGGPPGDTQYY.